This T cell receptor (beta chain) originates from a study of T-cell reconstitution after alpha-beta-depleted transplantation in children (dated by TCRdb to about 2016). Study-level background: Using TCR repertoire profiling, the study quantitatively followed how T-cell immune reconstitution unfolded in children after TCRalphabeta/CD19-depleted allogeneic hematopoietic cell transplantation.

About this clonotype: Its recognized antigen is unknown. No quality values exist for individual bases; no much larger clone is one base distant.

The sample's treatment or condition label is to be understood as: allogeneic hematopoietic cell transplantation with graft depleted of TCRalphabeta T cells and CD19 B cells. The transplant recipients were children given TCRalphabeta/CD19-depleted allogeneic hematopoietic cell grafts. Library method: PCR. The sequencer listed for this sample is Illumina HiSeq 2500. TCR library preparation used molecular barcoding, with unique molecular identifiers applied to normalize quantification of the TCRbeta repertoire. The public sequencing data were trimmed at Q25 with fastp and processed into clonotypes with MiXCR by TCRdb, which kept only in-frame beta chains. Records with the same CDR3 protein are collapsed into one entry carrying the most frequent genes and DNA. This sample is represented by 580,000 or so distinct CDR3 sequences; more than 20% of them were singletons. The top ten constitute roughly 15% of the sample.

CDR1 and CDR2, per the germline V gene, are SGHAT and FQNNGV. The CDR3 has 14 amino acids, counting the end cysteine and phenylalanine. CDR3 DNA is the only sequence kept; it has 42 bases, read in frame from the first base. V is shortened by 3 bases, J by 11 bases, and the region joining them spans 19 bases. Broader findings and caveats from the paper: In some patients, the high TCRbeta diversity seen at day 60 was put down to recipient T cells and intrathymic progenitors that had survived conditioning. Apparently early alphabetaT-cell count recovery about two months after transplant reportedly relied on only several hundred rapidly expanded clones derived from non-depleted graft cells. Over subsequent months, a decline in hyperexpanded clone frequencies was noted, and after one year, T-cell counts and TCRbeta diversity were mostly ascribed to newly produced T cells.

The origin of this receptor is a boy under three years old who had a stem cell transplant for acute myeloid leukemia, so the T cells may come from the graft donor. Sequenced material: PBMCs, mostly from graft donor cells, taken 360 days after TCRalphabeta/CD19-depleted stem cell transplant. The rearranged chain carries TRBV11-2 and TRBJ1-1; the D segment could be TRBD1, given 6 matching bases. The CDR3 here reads CASSLVGASQEAFF. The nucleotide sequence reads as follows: TGTGCCAGCAGCTTGGTGGGGGCTTCGCAGGAGGCTTTCTTT.